A selection of T cell receptor beta chains follows, all from one sample in a study of T cell responses to AZD1222 COVID-19 vaccine. Produced via immunoSEQ multiplex PCR; TCRdb's table is partial and in-frame only. The table lists 96,000 or so clones, roughly 90% of them singletons. This specimen consisted of peripheral blood, obtained on day 0 of AZD1222 vaccination. The receptors come from an adult in good health. CDR3s include the opening cysteine and the closing phenylalanine or tryptophan. Fields, in order: J gene, D gene, V gene, clone size, CDR3 DNA, CDR3 protein. The D gene is left open where the match is weak. A clone size is listed for some rows: how often the clone was seen (once, few, many), or a class if it is expanded.

j_call: TRBJ2-1; d_call: TRBD2; v_call: TRBV19; clone_size: -; cdr3_nt: TGTGCCAGTAGTACCCGGACTAGCGGGAGAATAAAGAATGAGCAGTTCTTC; cdr3_aa: CASSTRTSGRIKNEQFF
j_call: TRBJ2-1; d_call: TRBD2; v_call: TRBV9; clone_size: -; cdr3_nt: TGTGCCAGCAGCGTAGAAGGGCGACTAGCTAAAAACAATGAGCAGTTCTTC; cdr3_aa: CASSVEGRLAKNNEQFF
j_call: TRBJ1-5; d_call: -; v_call: TRBV3-1/TRBV3-2; clone_size: few; cdr3_nt: TGTGCCAGCAGTCGGGCTTGGGGACAGCCCCAGCATTTT; cdr3_aa: CASSRAWGQPQHF
j_call: TRBJ2-1; d_call: TRBD1; v_call: TRBV5-1; clone_size: -; cdr3_nt: TGCGCCAGCAGCGTGACAGGGTGGAACAATGAGCAGTTCTTC; cdr3_aa: CASSVTGWNNEQFF
j_call: TRBJ2-1; d_call: -; v_call: TRBV5-4; clone_size: -; cdr3_nt: TGTGCCAGCAGTCTCGCGGGTGTAGGGTACAATGAGCAGTTCTTC; cdr3_aa: CASSLAGVGYNEQFF
j_call: TRBJ1-3; d_call: -; v_call: TRBV6-5; clone_size: -; cdr3_nt: TGTGCCAGCAGTATAACAGGGAGCTCTGGAAACACCATATATTTT; cdr3_aa: CASSITGSSGNTIYF
j_call: TRBJ2-2; d_call: -; v_call: TRBV5-1; clone_size: -; cdr3_nt: TGCGCCAGCAGCTTGCTTGAACGGAACACCGGGGAGCTGTTTTTT; cdr3_aa: CASSLLERNTGELFF
j_call: TRBJ1-3; d_call: TRBD1; v_call: TRBV4-1; clone_size: -; cdr3_nt: TGCGCCAGCAGCCATTCAAGGAGGGGGCGAGAAGGAAACACCATATATTTT; cdr3_aa: CASSHSRRGREGNTIYF
j_call: TRBJ2-7; d_call: TRBD2; v_call: TRBV12-3/TRBV12-4; clone_size: -; cdr3_nt: TGTGCCAGCAGTAGCGGGGTCTCCTACGAGCAGTACTTC; cdr3_aa: CASSSGVSYEQYF
j_call: TRBJ2-7; d_call: -; v_call: TRBV28; clone_size: -; cdr3_nt: TGTGCCAGCATGGCGGGTAAGGTCTCGGGGGAGCAGTACTTC; cdr3_aa: CASMAGKVSGEQYF
j_call: TRBJ1-5; d_call: -; v_call: TRBV7-2; clone_size: -; cdr3_nt: TGTGCCAGCAGCTTCAATAGCAATCAGCCCCAGCATTTT; cdr3_aa: CASSFNSNQPQHF
j_call: TRBJ1-2; d_call: -; v_call: TRBV7-2; clone_size: -; cdr3_nt: TGTGCCAGCAGCATTACGGTGGAAGATGGCTACACCTTC; cdr3_aa: CASSITVEDGYTF
j_call: TRBJ2-7; d_call: -; v_call: TRBV9; clone_size: -; cdr3_nt: TGTGCCAGCAGCGCCGCGGCCTCAGGTATCGCCGAGCAGTACTTC; cdr3_aa: CASSAAASGIAEQYF
j_call: TRBJ2-2; d_call: TRBD2; v_call: TRBV6-2/TRBV6-3; clone_size: -; cdr3_nt: TGTGCCAGCAGTCGACTAGCGGGAGGCACCGGGGAGCTGTTTTTT; cdr3_aa: CASSRLAGGTGELFF
j_call: TRBJ1-5; d_call: -; v_call: TRBV5-1; clone_size: few; cdr3_nt: TGCGCCAGCAGCTTGGCGGAGAATCAGCCCCAGCATTTT; cdr3_aa: CASSLAENQPQHF
j_call: TRBJ2-5; d_call: -; v_call: TRBV7-2; clone_size: -; cdr3_nt: TGTGCCAGCAAAGGGGGGGGATCGGAGACCCAGTACTTC; cdr3_aa: CASKGGGSETQYF
j_call: TRBJ2-3; d_call: TRBD2; v_call: TRBV24-1; clone_size: -; cdr3_nt: TGTGCCACCAGTGCTTTCCCCCTGGCTAGCGGGAGGACAGATACGCAGTATTTT; cdr3_aa: CATSAFPLASGRTDTQYF
j_call: TRBJ1-1; d_call: -; v_call: TRBV28; clone_size: -; cdr3_nt: TGTGCCAGCAGTTTATTACAGGGAAAGAACACTGAAGCTTTCTTT; cdr3_aa: CASSLLQGKNTEAFF
j_call: TRBJ1-4; d_call: -; v_call: TRBV7-9; clone_size: -; cdr3_nt: TGTGCCAGCAGCTTAGGGCAGGACCTCGGGGGTGAAAAACTGTTTTTT; cdr3_aa: CASSLGQDLGGEKLFF
j_call: TRBJ1-2; d_call: -; v_call: TRBV4-1; clone_size: -; cdr3_nt: TGCGCCAGCAGCCAACAGACACGTGGCTACACCTTC; cdr3_aa: CASSQQTRGYTF
j_call: TRBJ1-2; d_call: TRBD1; v_call: TRBV18; clone_size: once; cdr3_nt: TGTGCCAGCTCCCTTAGACAGGGGGATGGCTACACCTTC; cdr3_aa: CASSLRQGDGYTF
j_call: TRBJ2-7; d_call: -; v_call: TRBV7-6; clone_size: once; cdr3_nt: TGTGCCAGCAGCAGGGACACTCTCTACGAGCAGTACTTC; cdr3_aa: CASSRDTLYEQYF
j_call: TRBJ2-7; d_call: TRBD1; v_call: TRBV18; clone_size: -; cdr3_nt: TGTGCCAGCTCACCGAACGAAGGGGGCCCCTACGAGCAGTACTTC; cdr3_aa: CASSPNEGGPYEQYF
j_call: TRBJ1-1; d_call: -; v_call: TRBV7-2; clone_size: -; cdr3_nt: TGTGCCAGCAGCTTTGGAGGGGACACTGAAGCTTTCTTT; cdr3_aa: CASSFGGDTEAFF
j_call: TRBJ1-2; d_call: -; v_call: TRBV28; clone_size: -; cdr3_nt: TGTGCCAGCAGTCAAACGGCATCACCTTGGGGCTACACCTTC; cdr3_aa: CASSQTASPWGYTF
j_call: TRBJ2-2; d_call: -; v_call: TRBV2; clone_size: -; cdr3_nt: TGTGCCAGTAACAGGGTAGGGACCGGGGAGCTGTTTTTT; cdr3_aa: CASNRVGTGELFF
j_call: TRBJ2-3; d_call: -; v_call: TRBV27; clone_size: -; cdr3_nt: TGTGCCAGCAGTACCCGGACTGACACAGATACGCAGTATTTT; cdr3_aa: CASSTRTDTDTQYF
j_call: TRBJ2-3; d_call: TRBD2; v_call: TRBV19; clone_size: -; cdr3_nt: TGTGCCAGTGGACTAGCGGGAGGGCCGGGCACAGATACGCAGTATTTT; cdr3_aa: CASGLAGGPGTDTQYF
j_call: TRBJ2-7; d_call: -; v_call: TRBV28; clone_size: -; cdr3_nt: TGTGCCAGCAGTTTATCCAGGGAGCAGTACTTC; cdr3_aa: CASSLSREQYF
j_call: TRBJ1-5; d_call: TRBD1; v_call: TRBV6-2/TRBV6-3; clone_size: -; cdr3_nt: TGTGCCAGCAGCCTCGGGACAGGGGATAGCAATCAGCCCCAGCATTTT; cdr3_aa: CASSLGTGDSNQPQHF
j_call: TRBJ2-3; d_call: -; v_call: TRBV19; clone_size: -; cdr3_nt: TGTGCCAGTAGTATCGGGGGTACAGATACGCAGTATTTT; cdr3_aa: CASSIGGTDTQYF
j_call: TRBJ1-2; d_call: TRBD1; v_call: TRBV18; clone_size: -; cdr3_nt: TGTGCCAGCTCACAAGGGACAGGGCGGGACTATGGCTACACCTTC; cdr3_aa: CASSQGTGRDYGYTF
j_call: TRBJ2-6; d_call: -; v_call: TRBV5-1; clone_size: -; cdr3_nt: TGCGCCAGCAGCCCGTGGCAGGGCCTATCTGGGGCCAACGTCCTGACTTTC; cdr3_aa: CASSPWQGLSGANVLTF
j_call: TRBJ2-7; d_call: -; v_call: TRBV10-3; clone_size: -; cdr3_nt: TGTGCCATCAGTGAGTCGGCCGGCCTCTACGAGCAGTACTTC; cdr3_aa: CAISESAGLYEQYF
j_call: TRBJ1-3; d_call: TRBD1; v_call: TRBV18; clone_size: -; cdr3_nt: TGTGCCAGCTCACCCCTCGGACAGGGACCTTATGGAAACACCATATATTTT; cdr3_aa: CASSPLGQGPYGNTIYF
j_call: TRBJ2-3; d_call: TRBD1; v_call: TRBV5-1; clone_size: once; cdr3_nt: TGCGCCAGCAGCTTCGACAGGGAAAGCACAGATACGCAGTATTTT; cdr3_aa: CASSFDRESTDTQYF
j_call: TRBJ1-5; d_call: -; v_call: TRBV5-5; clone_size: few; cdr3_nt: TGTGCCAGCAGCCTGGGACCGCTCCATAGCAATCAGCCCCAGCATTTT; cdr3_aa: CASSLGPLHSNQPQHF
j_call: TRBJ2-2; d_call: -; v_call: TRBV11-2; clone_size: -; cdr3_nt: TGTGCCGGCAAGTTCGGCGGGGAGCTGTTTTTT; cdr3_aa: CAGKFGGELFF
j_call: TRBJ1-1; d_call: -; v_call: TRBV25-1; clone_size: -; cdr3_nt: TGTGCCAGCAGTGAATACGATGAGTTGAACACTGAAGCTTTCTTT; cdr3_aa: CASSEYDELNTEAFF
j_call: TRBJ2-5; d_call: -; v_call: TRBV11-2; clone_size: -; cdr3_nt: TGTGCCAGCACCAATAGTTTCGAGACCCAGTACTTC; cdr3_aa: CASTNSFETQYF
j_call: TRBJ2-1; d_call: TRBD2; v_call: TRBV4-1; clone_size: -; cdr3_nt: TGCGCCAGCAGCCAAGATCGGACTAGCGGGACCTACAATGAGCAGTTCTTC; cdr3_aa: CASSQDRTSGTYNEQFF
j_call: TRBJ1-1; d_call: -; v_call: TRBV19; clone_size: once; cdr3_nt: TGTGCCAGTAGTATTGGGGCGCCGACTGAAGCTTTCTTT; cdr3_aa: CASSIGAPTEAFF
j_call: TRBJ2-7; d_call: -; v_call: TRBV10-3; clone_size: -; cdr3_nt: TGTGCCATCAGTGAGAGGGATTCCCTCCCCTACGAGCAGTACTTC; cdr3_aa: CAISERDSLPYEQYF
j_call: TRBJ2-7; d_call: TRBD1; v_call: TRBV15; clone_size: once; cdr3_nt: TGTGCCACCAGCAGAGGGGGGACAGCCTACGAGCAGTACTTC; cdr3_aa: CATSRGGTAYEQYF
j_call: TRBJ2-3; d_call: -; v_call: TRBV6-5; clone_size: -; cdr3_nt: -; cdr3_aa: CASILGLFTDTQYF
j_call: TRBJ2-7; d_call: -; v_call: TRBV5-1; clone_size: -; cdr3_nt: TGCGCCAGCAGCTTGGAGGGGTCGGAAGAGCAGTACTTC; cdr3_aa: CASSLEGSEEQYF
j_call: TRBJ2-7; d_call: TRBD2; v_call: TRBV19; clone_size: -; cdr3_nt: TGTGCCAGTGCCGGGACTAGCGGAACCTACGAGCAGTACTTC; cdr3_aa: CASAGTSGTYEQYF
j_call: TRBJ2-7; d_call: -; v_call: TRBV7-9; clone_size: once; cdr3_nt: TGTGCCAGCAGCTCCGTTGGGGACGAGCAGTACTTC; cdr3_aa: CASSSVGDEQYF